Following are 5 T cell receptor beta chains from one sample sequenced in a study of cytomegalovirus exposure and HLA in healthy donors. A multiplex PCR was run with 60 Vbeta primers and 13 Jbeta primers. Only in-frame clones appear in the TCRdb table, and some are missing; sequencing was by immunoSEQ multiplex PCR. This sample carries more than 110,000 clones, about 71% of them seen once, and the ten largest clones take 2% to 2.5%. What was sequenced was PBMCs. Receptor source: an older woman in good health and CMV-seropositive.

The chain carries TRBV9 and TRBJ1-2, with a tentative D call TRBD1 (6 bases). V lost 3 bases to trimming and J lost 4 bases, with 13 bases between them. The CDR3 is 14 amino acids. Germline CDR1 and CDR2: SGDLS and YYNGEE. The CDR3 reads CASSASTGFYGYTF. The CDR3 nucleotides read TGTGCCAGCAGCGCGTCGACAGGCTTCTATGGCTACACCTTC.

CDR3 nucleotides: TGCAGCGTTGTTAACCTCCGGGACACTTGGCGCACTGAAGCTTTCTTT. Translation: CSVVNLRDTWRTEAFF. The chain couples TRBV29-1 to TRBJ1-1; weak D call: TRBD1 (6 bases). Germline V gene lookup returns CDR1 SQVTM and CDR2 ANQGSEA. There are 16 residues in the CDR3. The V and J ends lost 4 bases and 4 bases respectively, with 22 bases between them.

This clone was counted between two and nine times. The chain is built from TRBV7-2 and TRBJ1-1; no reliable D call. Germline assignment: CDR1 SGHTA and CDR2 FQGNSA. Between the trimmed V and J ends, which lost 6 bases and 5 bases, there was a span of 16 bases. The CDR3 has 14 residues. CDR3 loop: CASRPSLPGTEAFF. The CDR3 DNA follows: TGTGCCAGCAGACCTTCCCTCCCGGGGACTGAAGCTTTCTTT. Variable domain in full (rest from reference TRBV7-2 and TRBJ1-1): GAGVSQSPSNKVTEKGKDVELRCDPISGHTALYWYRQSLGQGLEFLIYFQGNSAPDKSGLPSDRFSAERTGGSVSTLTIQRTQQEDSAVYLCASRPSLPGTEAFFGQGTRLTVV.

The rearrangement uses TRBV30 and TRBJ2-2, with 8 positions matching TRBD2. Germline V gene sequence: CDR1 GTSNPN, CDR2 SVGIG (reference sequence). CDR3 length: 15 amino acids. Germline trimming cut 4 bases from V and 4 bases from J; bases unmatched to any gene: 8. Written as DNA, the CDR3 is TGTGCCTGGAATAGTCTAGCGGGCCGCACCGGGGAGCTGTTTTTT. Its translation is CAWNSLAGRTGELFF.

CDR3 bases: TGTGCCAGCAGCGGGGACAGCTTCGCCATATATTTT. Translating it yields CASSGDSFAIYF. The rearrangement uses TRBV2 and TRBJ1-3; TRBD1 matches 7 bases. Germline CDR1 is SNHLY and CDR2 is FYNNEI. The CDR3 contains 12 residues. V lost 6 bases to trimming and J lost 11 bases; unmatched junction nucleotides: 7.